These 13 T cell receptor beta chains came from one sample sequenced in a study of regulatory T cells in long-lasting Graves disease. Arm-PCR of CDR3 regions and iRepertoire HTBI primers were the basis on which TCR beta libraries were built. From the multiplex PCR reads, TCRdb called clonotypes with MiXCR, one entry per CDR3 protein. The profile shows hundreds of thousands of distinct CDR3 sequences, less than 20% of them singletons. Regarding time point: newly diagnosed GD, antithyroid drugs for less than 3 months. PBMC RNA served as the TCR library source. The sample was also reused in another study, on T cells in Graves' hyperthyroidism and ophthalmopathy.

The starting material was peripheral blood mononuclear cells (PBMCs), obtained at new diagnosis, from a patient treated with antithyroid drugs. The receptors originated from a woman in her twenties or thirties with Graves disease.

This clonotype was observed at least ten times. For the CDR3, the DNA is TGTGCCAGCAGCCCGCCGGGACTAGCGGGAGGTCGCAATGAGCAGTTCTTC. Translated: CASSPPGLAGGRNEQFF. The chain has TRBV7-3 and TRBJ2-1, with 15 bases matching TRBD2. The CDR3 is 17 amino acids. V was clipped by 5 bases and J by 6 bases; unmatched bases: 8. Germline CDR1 SGHTA, CDR2 FQGTGA.

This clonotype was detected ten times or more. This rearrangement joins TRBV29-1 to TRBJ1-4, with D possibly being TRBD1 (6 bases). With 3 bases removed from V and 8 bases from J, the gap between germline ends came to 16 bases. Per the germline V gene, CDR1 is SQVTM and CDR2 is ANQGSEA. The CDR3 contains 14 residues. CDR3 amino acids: CSVDKVAGEEKLFF. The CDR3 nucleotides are TGCAGCGTTGACAAGGTGGCAGGGGAAGAAAAACTGTTTTTT.

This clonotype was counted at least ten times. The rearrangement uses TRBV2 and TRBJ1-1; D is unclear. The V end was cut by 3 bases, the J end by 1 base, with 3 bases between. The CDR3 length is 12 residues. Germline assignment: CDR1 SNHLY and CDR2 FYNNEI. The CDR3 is CASSDRNTEAFF. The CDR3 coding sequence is TGTGCCAGCAGTGACAGGAACACTGAAGCTTTCTTT.

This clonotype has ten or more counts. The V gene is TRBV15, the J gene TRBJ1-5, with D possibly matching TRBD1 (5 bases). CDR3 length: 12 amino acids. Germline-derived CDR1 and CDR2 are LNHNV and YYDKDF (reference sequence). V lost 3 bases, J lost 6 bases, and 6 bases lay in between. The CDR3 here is CATSSRVQPQHF. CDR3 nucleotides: TGTGCCACCAGCAGCAGGGTTCAGCCCCAGCATTTT.

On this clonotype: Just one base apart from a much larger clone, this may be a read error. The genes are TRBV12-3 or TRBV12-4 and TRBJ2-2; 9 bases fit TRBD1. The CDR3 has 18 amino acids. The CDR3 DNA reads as TGTGCCAGCAGTTTCCCCTGGCCGGACAGGGGAAATACCGGGAAGCTGTTTTTT. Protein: CASSFPWPDRGNTGKLFF.

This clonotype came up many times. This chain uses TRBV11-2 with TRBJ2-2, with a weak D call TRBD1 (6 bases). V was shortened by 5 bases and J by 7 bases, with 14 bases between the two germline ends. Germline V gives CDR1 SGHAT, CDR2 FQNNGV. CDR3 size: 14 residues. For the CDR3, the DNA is TGTGCCAGCAGCCCCGGACAGCACGTCGGGGAGCTGTTTTTT. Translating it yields CASSPGQHVGELFF. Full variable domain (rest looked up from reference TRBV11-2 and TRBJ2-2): EAGVAQSPRYKIIEKRQSVAFWCNPISGHATLYWYQQILGQGPKLLIQFQNNGVVDDSQLPKDRFSAERLKGVDSTLKIQPAKLEDSAVYLCASSPGQHVGELFFGEGSRLTVL.

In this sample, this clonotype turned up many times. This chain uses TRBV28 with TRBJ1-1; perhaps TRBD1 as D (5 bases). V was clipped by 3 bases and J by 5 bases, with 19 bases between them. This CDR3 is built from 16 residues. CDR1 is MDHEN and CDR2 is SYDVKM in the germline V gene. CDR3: CASSFPTHPGGTEAFF. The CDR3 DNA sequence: TGTGCCAGCAGTTTCCCCACTCACCCCGGGGGGACTGAAGCTTTCTTT.

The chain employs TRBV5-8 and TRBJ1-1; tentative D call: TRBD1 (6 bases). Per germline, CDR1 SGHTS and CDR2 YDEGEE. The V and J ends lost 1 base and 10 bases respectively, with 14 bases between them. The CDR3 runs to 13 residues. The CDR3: CASSLTGKRAAFF. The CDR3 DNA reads TGTGCCAGCAGCTTGACAGGGAAACGTGCAGCTTTCTTT.

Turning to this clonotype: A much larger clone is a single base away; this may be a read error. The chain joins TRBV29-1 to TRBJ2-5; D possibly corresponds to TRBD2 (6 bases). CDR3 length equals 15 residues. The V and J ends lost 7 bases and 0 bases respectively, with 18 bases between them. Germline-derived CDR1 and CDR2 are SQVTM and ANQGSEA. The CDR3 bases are TGCAGCGCCGGGGCTGGGACTCGGTACCAAGAGACCCAGTACTTC. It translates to CSAGAGTRYQETQYF. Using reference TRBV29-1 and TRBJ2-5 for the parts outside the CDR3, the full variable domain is SAVISQKPSRDICQRGTSLTIQCQVDSQVTMMFWYRQQPGQSLTLIATANQGSEATYESGFVIDKFPISRPNLTFSTLTVSNMSPEDSSIYLCSAGAGTRYQETQYFGPGTRLLVL.

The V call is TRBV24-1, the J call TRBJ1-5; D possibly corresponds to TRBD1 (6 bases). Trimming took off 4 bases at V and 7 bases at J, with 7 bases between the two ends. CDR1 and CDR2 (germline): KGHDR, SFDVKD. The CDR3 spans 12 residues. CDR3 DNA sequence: TGTGCCACCAGTGACGGACAGCAGCCCCAGCATTTT. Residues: CATSDGQQPQHF.

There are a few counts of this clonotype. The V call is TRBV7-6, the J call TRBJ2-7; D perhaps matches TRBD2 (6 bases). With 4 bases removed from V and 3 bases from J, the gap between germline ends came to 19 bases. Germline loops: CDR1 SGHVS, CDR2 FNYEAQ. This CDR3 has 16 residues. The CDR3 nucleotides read TGTGCCAGCAGCTCAGATGGGGGGACTGCCATCTACGAGCAGTACTTC. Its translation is CASSSDGGTAIYEQYF. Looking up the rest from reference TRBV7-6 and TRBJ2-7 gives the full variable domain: GAGVSQSPRYKVTKRGQDVALRCDPISGHVSLYWYRQALGQGPEFLTYFNYEAQQDKSGLPNDRFSAERPEGSISTLTIQRTEQRDSAMYRCASSSDGGTAIYEQYFGPGTRLTVT.

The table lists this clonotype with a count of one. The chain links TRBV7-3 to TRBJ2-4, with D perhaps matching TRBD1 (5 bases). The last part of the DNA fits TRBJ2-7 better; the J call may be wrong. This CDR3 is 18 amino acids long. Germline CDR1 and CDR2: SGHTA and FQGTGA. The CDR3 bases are TGTGCCAGCAGCTTATATCAGGGTCGCGAAGCACCGATCTACGAGCAGTACTTC. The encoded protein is CASSLYQGREAPIYEQYF.

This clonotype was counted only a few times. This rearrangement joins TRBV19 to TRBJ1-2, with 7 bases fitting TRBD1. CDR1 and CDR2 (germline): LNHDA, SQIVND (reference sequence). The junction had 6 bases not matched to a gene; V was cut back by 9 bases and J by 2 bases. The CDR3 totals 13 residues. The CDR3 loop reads CASRDSLNYGYTF. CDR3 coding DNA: TGTGCCAGCAGGGACAGTCTCAACTATGGCTACACCTTC.